One and the same sample provided the 9 T cell receptor beta chains below, sequenced in a study of T cell responses to AZD1222 COVID-19 vaccine. Some clones are missing from TCRdb's copy, which holds only in-frame ones; the method was immunoSEQ multiplex PCR. This repertoire shows around 120,000 clones, around 84% found once; its top ten account for about 16%. Material: peripheral blood, obtained 28 days after the second AZD1222 dose. Every receptor here comes from an adult who received the AZD1222 COVID-19 vaccine.

The chain has TRBV5-1 and TRBJ1-4, with D unresolved. The CDR3 has 14 amino acids. V was pared by 4 bases and J by 4 bases, with 11 bases between. Germline V CDR1 and CDR2: SGHRS, YFSETQ. This chain's CDR3 is CASSPGFRNEKLFF. CDR3 nucleotide sequence: TGCGCCAGCAGCCCCGGGTTTCGTAATGAAAAACTGTTTTTT.

This rearrangement joins TRBV7-2 to TRBJ2-5, with no clear D. Looked up from germline, CDR1 is SGHTA and CDR2 is FQGNSA. CDR3 length: 13 residues. Trimming pared 3 bases from V and 6 bases from J, leaving 11 bases between. The CDR3, as DNA: TGTGCCAGCAGCTTCGGGCCCCTCAAGACCCAGTACTTC. Its translation is CASSFGPLKTQYF.

The rearrangement uses TRBV3-1 (or the pseudogene TRBV3-2) and TRBJ2-1; D is unresolved. V was cut by 6 bases and J by 0 bases, with 15 bases left in between. Looked up from germline, CDR1 is LGHDT and CDR2 is YNNKEL (reference sequence). There are 16 residues in the CDR3. The chain's CDR3 is CASRESAASSYNEQFF. In DNA form, the CDR3 reads TGTGCCAGCAGGGAAAGTGCGGCCTCCTCCTACAATGAGCAGTTCTTC.

V gene TRBV19 combines with J gene TRBJ1-1; possible D gene TRBD1, 5 bases. CDR1 and CDR2 from the germline V gene are LNHDA and SQIVND (reference sequence). The CDR3 length is 13 residues. The V end was cut by 7 bases, the J end by 6 bases, with 15 bases between. CDR3 region: CASKSQGGAEAFF. CDR3 in DNA: TGTGCCAGTAAATCCCAGGGAGGGGCTGAAGCTTTCTTT.

The J gene is TRBJ2-7, the V gene TRBV7-3; D gene unclear. Germline CDR1 SGHTA, CDR2 FQGTGA. The CDR3 length is 12 residues. V was cut by 5 bases and J by 6 bases, with 11 bases left in between. The CDR3 nucleotides read TGTGCCAGCAGCAACCACCTGGGCGAGCAGTACTTC. Translated: CASSNHLGEQYF.

The rearrangement links TRBV28 to TRBJ2-2; D gene uncertain. V dropped 2 bases and J dropped 8 bases, with 6 bases sitting between them. The CDR3 has 12 residues. Germline assignment: CDR1 MDHEN and CDR2 SYDVKM. The CDR3 region is CASSLTSGELFF. CDR3 in DNA: TGTGCCAGCAGTTTAACTTCTGGGGAGCTGTTTTTT.

J is TRBJ2-3 and V is TRBV27; TRBD1 is a possible D gene (6 bases). Germline V CDR1 and CDR2: MNHEY, SMNVEV (reference sequence). The V and J ends lost 4 bases and 2 bases respectively, with 13 bases between them. The CDR3 spans 15 residues. For the CDR3, the DNA is TGTGCCAGCAGTTCCGGACAGTTTATCACAGATACGCAGTATTTT. This encodes CASSSGQFITDTQYF.

There are a few counts of this clone. V is TRBV11-2 and J is TRBJ1-2; no definite D call. V gave up 0 bases and J gave up 0 bases, with 11 bases separating them. CDR3 length: 16 amino acids. Germline CDR1 SGHAT, CDR2 FQNNGV. The CDR3 nucleotides are TGTGCCAGCAGCTTAGATCGGCGCGGAGCTAACTATGGCTACACCTTC. It specifies CASSLDRRGANYGYTF.

The chain joins TRBV18 to TRBJ1-3; D uncertain. This CDR3 region has 17 residues. V was shortened by 5 bases and J by 0 bases, with 17 bases between the two germline ends. Germline V lookup: CDR1 KGHSH, CDR2 LQKENI. The CDR3 here is CASSTQRLVVSGNTIYF. For the CDR3, the DNA is TGTGCCAGCTCAACCCAAAGACTCGTGGTCTCTGGAAACACCATATATTTT.